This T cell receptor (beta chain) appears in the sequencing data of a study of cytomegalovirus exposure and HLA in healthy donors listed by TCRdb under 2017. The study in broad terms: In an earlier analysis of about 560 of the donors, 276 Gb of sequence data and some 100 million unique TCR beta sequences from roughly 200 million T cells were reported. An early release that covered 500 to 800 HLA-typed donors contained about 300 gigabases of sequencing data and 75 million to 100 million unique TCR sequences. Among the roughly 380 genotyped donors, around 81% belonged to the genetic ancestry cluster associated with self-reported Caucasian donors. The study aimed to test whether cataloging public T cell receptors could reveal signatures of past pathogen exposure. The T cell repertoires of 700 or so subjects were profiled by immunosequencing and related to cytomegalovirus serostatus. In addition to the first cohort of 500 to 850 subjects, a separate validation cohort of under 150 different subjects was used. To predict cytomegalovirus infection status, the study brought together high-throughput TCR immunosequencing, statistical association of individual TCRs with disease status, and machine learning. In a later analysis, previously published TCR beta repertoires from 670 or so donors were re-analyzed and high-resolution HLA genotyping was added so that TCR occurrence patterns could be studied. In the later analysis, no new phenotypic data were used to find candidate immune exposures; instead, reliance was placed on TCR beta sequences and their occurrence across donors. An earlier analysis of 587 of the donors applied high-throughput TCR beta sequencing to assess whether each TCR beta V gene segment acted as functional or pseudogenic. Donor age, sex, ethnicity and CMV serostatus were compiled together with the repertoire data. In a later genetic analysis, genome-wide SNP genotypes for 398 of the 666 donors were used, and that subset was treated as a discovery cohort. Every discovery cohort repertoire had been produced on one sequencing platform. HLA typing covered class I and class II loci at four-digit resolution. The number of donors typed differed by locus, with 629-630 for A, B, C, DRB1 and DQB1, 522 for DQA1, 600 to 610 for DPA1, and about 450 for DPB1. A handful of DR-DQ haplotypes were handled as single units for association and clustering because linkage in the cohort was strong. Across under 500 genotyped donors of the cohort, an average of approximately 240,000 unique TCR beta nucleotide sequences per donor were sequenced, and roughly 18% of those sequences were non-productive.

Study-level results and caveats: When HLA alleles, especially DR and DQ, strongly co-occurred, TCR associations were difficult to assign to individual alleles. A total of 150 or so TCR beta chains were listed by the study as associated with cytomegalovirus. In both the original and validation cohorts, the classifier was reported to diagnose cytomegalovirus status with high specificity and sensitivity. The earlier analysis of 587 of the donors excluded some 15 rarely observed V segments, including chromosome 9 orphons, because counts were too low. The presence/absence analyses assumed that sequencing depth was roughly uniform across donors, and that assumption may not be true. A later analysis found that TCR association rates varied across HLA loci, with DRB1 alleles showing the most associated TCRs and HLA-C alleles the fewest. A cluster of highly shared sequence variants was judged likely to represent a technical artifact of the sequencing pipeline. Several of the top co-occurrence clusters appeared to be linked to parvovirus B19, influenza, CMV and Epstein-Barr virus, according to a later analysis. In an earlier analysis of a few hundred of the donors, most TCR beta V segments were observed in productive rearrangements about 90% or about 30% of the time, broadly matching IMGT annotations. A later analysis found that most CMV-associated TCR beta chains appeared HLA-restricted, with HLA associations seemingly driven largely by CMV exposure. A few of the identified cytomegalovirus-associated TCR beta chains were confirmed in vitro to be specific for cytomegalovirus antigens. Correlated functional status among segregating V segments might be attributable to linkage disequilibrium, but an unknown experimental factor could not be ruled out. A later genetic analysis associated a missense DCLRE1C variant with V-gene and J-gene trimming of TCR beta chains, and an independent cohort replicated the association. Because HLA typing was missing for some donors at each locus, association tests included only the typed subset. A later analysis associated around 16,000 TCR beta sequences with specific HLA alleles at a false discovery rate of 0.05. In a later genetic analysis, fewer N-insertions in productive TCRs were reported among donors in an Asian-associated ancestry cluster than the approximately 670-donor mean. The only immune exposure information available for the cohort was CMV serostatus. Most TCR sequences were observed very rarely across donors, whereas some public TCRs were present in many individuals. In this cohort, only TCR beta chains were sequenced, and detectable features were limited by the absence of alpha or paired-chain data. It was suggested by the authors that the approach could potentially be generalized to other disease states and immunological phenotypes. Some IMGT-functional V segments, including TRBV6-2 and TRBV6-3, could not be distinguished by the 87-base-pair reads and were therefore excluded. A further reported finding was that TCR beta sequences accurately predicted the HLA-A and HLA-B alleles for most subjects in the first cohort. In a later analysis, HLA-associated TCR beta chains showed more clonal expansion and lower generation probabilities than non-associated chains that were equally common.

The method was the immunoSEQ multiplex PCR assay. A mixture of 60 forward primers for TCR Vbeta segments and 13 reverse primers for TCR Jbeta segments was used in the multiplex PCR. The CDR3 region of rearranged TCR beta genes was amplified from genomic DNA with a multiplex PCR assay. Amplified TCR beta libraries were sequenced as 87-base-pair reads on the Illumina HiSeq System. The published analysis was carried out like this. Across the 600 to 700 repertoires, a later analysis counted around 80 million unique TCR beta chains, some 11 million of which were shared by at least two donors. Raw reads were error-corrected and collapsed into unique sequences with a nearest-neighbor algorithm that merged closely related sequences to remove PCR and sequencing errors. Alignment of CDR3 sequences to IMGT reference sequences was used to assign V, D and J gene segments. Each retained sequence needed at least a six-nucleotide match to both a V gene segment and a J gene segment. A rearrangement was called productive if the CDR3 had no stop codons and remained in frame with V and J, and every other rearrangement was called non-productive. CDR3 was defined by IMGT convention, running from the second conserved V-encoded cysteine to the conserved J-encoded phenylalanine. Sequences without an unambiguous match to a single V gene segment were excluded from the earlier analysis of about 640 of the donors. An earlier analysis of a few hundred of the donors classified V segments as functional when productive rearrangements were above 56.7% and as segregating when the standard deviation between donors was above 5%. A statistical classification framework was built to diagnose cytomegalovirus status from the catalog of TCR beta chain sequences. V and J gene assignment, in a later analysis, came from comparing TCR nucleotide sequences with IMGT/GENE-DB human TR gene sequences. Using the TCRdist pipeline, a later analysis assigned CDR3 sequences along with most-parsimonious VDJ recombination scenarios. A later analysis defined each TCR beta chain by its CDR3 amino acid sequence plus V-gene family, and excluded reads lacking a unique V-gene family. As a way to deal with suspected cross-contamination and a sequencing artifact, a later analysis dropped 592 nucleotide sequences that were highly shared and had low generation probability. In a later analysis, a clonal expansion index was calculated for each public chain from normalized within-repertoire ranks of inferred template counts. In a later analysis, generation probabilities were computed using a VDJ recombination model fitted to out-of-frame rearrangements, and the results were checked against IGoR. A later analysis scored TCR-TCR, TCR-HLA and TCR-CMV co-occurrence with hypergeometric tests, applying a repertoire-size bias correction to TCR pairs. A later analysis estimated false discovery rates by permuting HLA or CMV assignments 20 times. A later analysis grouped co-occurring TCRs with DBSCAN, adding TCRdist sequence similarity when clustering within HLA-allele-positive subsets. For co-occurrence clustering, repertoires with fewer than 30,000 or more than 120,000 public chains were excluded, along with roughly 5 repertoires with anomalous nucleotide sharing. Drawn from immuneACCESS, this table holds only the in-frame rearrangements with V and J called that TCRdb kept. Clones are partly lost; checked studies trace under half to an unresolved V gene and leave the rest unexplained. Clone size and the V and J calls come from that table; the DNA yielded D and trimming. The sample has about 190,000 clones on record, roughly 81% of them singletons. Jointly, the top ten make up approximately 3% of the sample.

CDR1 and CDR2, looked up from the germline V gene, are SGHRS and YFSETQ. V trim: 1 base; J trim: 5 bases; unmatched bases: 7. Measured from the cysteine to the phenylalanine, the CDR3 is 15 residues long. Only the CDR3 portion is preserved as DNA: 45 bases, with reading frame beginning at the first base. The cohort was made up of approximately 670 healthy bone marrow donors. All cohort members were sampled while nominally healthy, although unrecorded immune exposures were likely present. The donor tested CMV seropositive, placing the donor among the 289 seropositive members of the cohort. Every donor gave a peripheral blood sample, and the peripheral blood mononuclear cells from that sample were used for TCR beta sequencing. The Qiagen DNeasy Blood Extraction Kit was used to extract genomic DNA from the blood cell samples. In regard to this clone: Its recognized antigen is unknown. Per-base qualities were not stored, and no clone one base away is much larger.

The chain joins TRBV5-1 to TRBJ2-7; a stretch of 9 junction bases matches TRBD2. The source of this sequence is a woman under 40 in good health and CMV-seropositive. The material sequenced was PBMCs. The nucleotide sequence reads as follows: TGCGCCAGCAGCTTGAATAGCGGGAGTGCTCACGAGCAGTACTTC. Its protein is CASSLNSGSAHEQYF.